This TCR beta chain was sequenced in a study of blood T cell repertoires in COVID-19. Trimming took 1 base from V and 6 from J; bases not matched to a gene: 5. Germline V gives CDR1 MDHEN, CDR2 SYDVKM. CDR3 length: 15 residues. This clone was seen just once. Assay used: immunoSEQ multiplex PCR; TCRdb lists only in-frame clones, some missing. The repertoire holds 75,000 to 100,000 clones, with approximately 87% as singletons. The TCR sequence derives from a human donor with acute or convalescent COVID-19. The donor label of this sample is uncertain. The chain has TRBV28 and TRBJ2-7; 11 bases fit TRBD1. Sequenced input: peripheral blood. For the CDR3, the DNA is TGTGCCAGCAGTTTATCCGGGACAGGGGGTTCCGAGCAGTACTTC. Amino acids: CASSLSGTGGSEQYF.